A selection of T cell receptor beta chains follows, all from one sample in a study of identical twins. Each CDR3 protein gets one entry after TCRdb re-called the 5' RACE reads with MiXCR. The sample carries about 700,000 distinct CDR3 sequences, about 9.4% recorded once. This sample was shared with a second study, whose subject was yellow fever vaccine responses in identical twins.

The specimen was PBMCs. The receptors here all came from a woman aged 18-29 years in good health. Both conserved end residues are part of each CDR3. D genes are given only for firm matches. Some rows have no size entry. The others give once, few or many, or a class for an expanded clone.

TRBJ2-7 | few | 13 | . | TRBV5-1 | CASSLPNQDEQYF | TGCGCCAGCAGCCTCCCTAATCAAGACGAGCAGTACTTC
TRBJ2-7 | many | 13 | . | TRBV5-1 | CASSLVNSYEQYF | TGCGCCAGCAGCTTGGTCAATTCCTACGAGCAGTACTTC
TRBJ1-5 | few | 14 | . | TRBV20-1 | CSAKQGEGGQPQHF | TGCAGTGCAAAACAAGGCGAGGGGGGTCAGCCCCAGCATTTT
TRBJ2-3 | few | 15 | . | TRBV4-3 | CASSQDTGTGDTQYF | TGCGCCAGCAGCCAAGATACAGGGACGGGAGATACGCAGTATTTT
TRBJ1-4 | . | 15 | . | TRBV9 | CASSATAGDSEKLFF | TGTGCCAGCAGCGCCACAGCAGGGGACTCTGAAAAACTGTTTTTT
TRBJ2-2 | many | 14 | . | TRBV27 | CASSSNGWTGELFF | TGTGCCAGCAGTTCAAACGGGTGGACCGGGGAGCTGTTTTTT
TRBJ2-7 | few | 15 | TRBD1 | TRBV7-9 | CASSLEGRGLGEQYF | TGTGCCAGCAGCTTAGAAGGTAGGGGGCTTGGCGAGCAGTACTTC
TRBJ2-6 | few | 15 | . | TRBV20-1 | CSARAGVSGANVLTF | TGCAGTGCTAGAGCCGGGGTCTCTGGGGCCAACGTCCTGACTTTC
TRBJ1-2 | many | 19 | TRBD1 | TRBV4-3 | CASSQEAGEGGLYGYGYTF | TGCGCCAGCAGCCAAGAGGCCGGTGAAGGGGGCCTCTATGGATATGGCTACACCTTC
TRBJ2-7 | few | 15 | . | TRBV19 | CASREGGAGSYEQYF | TGTGCCAGTAGAGAAGGGGGGGCCGGGTCCTACGAGCAGTACTTC
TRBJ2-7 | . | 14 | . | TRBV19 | CASSPGRGRYEQYF | TGTGCCAGTTCCCCGGGAAGAGGACGCTACGAGCAGTACTTC
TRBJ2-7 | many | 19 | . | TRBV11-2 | CASSVFAPPWTVGSYEQYF | TGTGCCAGCAGCGTCTTTGCGCCACCATGGACGGTCGGCTCCTACGAGCAGTACTTC
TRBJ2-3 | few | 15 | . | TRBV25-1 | CASSETHHPTDTQYF | TGTGCCAGCAGTGAGACACACCACCCCACAGATACGCAGTATTTT
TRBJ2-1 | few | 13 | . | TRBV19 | CASSILGINEQFF | TGTGCCAGTAGTATTTTGGGTATCAATGAGCAGTTCTTC
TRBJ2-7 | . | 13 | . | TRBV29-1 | CSVEGGRIGEQYF | TGCAGCGTTGAAGGGGGGCGGATAGGAGAGCAGTACTTC
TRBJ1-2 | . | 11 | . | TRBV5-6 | CASSPQVQGTF | TGTGCCAGCAGCCCGCAGGTGCAGGGGACCTTC
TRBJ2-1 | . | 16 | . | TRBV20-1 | CSARVRTEGAYNEQFF | TGCAGTGCTAGAGTTCGAACGGAAGGTGCCTACAATGAGCAGTTCTTC
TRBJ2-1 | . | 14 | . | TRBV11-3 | CASSPGGSGWEQFF | TGTGCCAGCAGCCCAGGGGGGTCGGGATGGGAGCAGTTCTTC
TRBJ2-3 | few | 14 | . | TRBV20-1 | CSARRGFWADTQYF | TGCAGTGCCAGGAGGGGTTTCTGGGCAGATACGCAGTATTTT
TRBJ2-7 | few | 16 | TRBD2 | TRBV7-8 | CASSLVVSGRRYEQYF | TGTGCCAGCAGCTTAGTTGTTAGCGGGAGGAGGTACGAGCAGTACTTC
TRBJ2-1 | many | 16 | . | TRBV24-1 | CATSDPDGESYNEQFF | TGTGCCACCAGTGATCCGGACGGTGAAAGCTACAATGAGCAGTTCTTC
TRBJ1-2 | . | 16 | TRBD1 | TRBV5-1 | CASSFHTGTASGGYTF | TGCGCCAGCAGCTTTCATACCGGGACAGCCTCCGGTGGCTACACCTTC
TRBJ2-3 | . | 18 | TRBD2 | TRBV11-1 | CASSSDVGTSGATDTQYF | TGTGCCAGCAGCTCCGACGTGGGGACTAGCGGGGCCACAGATACGCAGTATTTT
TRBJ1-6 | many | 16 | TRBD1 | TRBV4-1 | CASSQGLRDRNSPLHF | TGCGCCAGCAGCCAAGGATTACGGGACAGGAATTCACCCCTCCACTTT
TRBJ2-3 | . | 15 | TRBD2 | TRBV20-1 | CSALRLAESTDTQYF | TGCAGTGCCCTCAGACTAGCGGAGAGCACAGATACGCAGTATTTT
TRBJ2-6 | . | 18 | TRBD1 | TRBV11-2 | CASSLTGEGGHGANVLTF | TGTGCCAGCAGCTTAACAGGGGAAGGGGGACATGGGGCCAACGTCCTGACTTTC
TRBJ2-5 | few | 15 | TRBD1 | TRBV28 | CASSVLQGSDETQYF | TGTGCCAGCAGCGTACTACAGGGGTCAGATGAGACCCAGTACTTC
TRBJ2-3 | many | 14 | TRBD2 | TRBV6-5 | CASSFSGGEDTQYF | TGTGCCAGCAGTTTTAGCGGGGGGGAGGATACGCAGTATTTT
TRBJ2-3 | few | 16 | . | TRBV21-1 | CASSRLQWTSTDTQYF | TGTGCCAGCAGCAGACTACAGTGGACTAGCACAGATACGCAGTATTTT
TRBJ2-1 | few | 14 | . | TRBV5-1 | CASSSGTGNNEQFF | TGCGCCAGCAGCTCGGGCACAGGAAACAATGAGCAGTTCTTC
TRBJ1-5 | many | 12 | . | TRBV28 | CASSLSDQPQHF | TGTGCCAGCAGTTTATCCGATCAGCCCCAGCATTTT
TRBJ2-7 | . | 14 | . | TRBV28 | CASYAAESSYEQYF | TGTGCCAGTTACGCGGCTGAATCCTCCTACGAGCAGTACTTC
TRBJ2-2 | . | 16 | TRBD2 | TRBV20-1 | CSATGTSATNTGELFF | TGCAGTGCCACCGGGACTAGCGCCACGAACACCGGGGAGCTGTTTTTT
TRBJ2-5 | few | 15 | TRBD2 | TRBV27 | CASTALAGNQETQYF | TGTGCCAGCACCGCACTAGCGGGTAACCAAGAGACCCAGTACTTC
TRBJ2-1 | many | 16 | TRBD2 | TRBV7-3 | CASSLSSGGRFGEQFF | TGTGCCAGCAGCTTAAGTAGCGGGGGGAGGTTCGGGGAGCAGTTCTTC
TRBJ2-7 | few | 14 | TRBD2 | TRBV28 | CASSRSGGVREQYF | TGTGCCAGCAGTCGAAGCGGGGGGGTTAGGGAGCAGTACTTC
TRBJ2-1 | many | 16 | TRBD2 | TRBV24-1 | CATSDRVAGVFHEQFF | TGTGCCACCAGTGACCGCGTAGCGGGAGTATTCCATGAGCAGTTCTTC
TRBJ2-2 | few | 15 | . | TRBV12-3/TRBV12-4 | CASTSLFGGTGELFF | TGTGCCAGCACCTCCCTATTTGGGGGCACCGGGGAGCTGTTTTTT
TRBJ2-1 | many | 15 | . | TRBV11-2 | CASSHHPSPEDEQFF | TGTGCCAGCAGCCACCACCCCTCCCCGGAGGATGAGCAGTTCTTC
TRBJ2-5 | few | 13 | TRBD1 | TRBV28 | CASSTWDSQTQYF | TGTGCCAGCAGTACCTGGGACAGCCAGACCCAGTACTTC
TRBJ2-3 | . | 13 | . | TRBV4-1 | CASSLQPTDTQYF | TGCGCCAGCAGCCTCCAACCAACAGATACGCAGTATTTT
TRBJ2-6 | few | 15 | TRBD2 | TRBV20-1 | CSALGRHSGANVLTF | TGCAGTGCCCTCGGGAGGCACTCTGGGGCCAACGTCCTGACTTTC
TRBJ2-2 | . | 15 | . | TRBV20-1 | CSASWGDRNTGELFF | TGCAGTGCTAGTTGGGGGGACAGGAACACCGGGGAGCTGTTTTTT
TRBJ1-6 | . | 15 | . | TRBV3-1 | CASRQSFSYNSPLHF | TGTGCCAGCCGACAGTCCTTCTCCTATAATTCACCCCTCCACTTT
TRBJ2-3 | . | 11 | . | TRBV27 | CASFSTDTQYF | TGTGCCAGTTTCAGCACAGATACGCAGTATTTT
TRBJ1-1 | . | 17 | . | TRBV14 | CASSQDPTGVGDTEAFF | TGTGCCAGCAGCCAAGATCCCACAGGCGTGGGGGACACTGAAGCTTTCTTT
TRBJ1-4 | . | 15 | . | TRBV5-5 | CASSPSTAGREKLFF | TGTGCCAGCAGCCCGTCGACAGCGGGTCGTGAAAAACTGTTTTTT
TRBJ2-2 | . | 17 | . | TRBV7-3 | CASSLTPVSGNTGELFF | TGTGCCAGCAGCTTAACACCGGTTAGCGGAAACACCGGGGAGCTGTTTTTT
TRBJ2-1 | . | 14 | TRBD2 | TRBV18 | CASSGTSGNNEQFF | TGTGCCAGCTCGGGGACTAGCGGTAACAATGAGCAGTTCTTC
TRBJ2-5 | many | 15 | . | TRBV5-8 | CASSFLGVLQETQYF | TGTGCCAGCAGCTTTCTGGGGGTCCTCCAAGAGACCCAGTACTTC
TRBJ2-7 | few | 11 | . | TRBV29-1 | CSPTRSYEQYF | TGCAGCCCGACGAGGTCCTACGAGCAGTACTTC
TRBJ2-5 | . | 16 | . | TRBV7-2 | CASSPYRTSTQETQYF | TGTGCCAGCAGCCCGTATAGGACAAGCACACAAGAGACCCAGTACTTC
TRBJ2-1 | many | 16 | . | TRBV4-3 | CASSQEGGGGYNEQFF | TGCGCCAGCAGCCAAGAAGGTGGTGGCGGATACAATGAGCAGTTCTTC
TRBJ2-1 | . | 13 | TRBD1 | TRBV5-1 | CASSQDRGYEQFF | TGCGCCAGCAGCCAGGACAGGGGCTACGAGCAGTTCTTC
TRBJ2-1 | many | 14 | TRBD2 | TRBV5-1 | CASRAGAVGNEQFF | TGCGCCAGCAGGGCGGGAGCAGTGGGTAATGAGCAGTTCTTC
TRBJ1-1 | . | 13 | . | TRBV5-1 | CASGLDRTTEAFF | TGCGCCAGCGGATTAGACAGGACCACTGAAGCTTTCTTT
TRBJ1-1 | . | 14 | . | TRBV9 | CASSVGRGRTEAFF | TGTGCCAGCAGCGTAGGACGGGGGCGGACTGAAGCTTTCTTT
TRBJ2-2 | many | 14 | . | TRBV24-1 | CATSDIDNTGELFF | TGTGCCACCAGTGACATTGACAACACCGGGGAGCTGTTTTTT
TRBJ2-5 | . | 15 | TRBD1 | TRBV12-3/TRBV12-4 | CASSTTGTGRGTQYF | TGTGCCAGCAGTACAACGGGGACAGGGCGGGGTACCCAGTACTTC